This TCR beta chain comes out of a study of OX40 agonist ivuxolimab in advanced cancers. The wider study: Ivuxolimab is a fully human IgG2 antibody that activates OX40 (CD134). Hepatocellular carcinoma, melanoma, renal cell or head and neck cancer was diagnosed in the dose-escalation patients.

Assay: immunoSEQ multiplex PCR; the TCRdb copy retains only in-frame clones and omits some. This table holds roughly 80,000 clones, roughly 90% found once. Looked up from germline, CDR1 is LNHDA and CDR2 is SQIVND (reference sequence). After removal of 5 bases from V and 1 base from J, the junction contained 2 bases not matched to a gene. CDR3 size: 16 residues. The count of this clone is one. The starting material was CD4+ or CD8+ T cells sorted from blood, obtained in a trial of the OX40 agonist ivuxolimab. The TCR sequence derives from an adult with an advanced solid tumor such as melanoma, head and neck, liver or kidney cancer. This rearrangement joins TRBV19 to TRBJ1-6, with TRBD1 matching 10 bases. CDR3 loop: CASSADRGSYNSPLHF. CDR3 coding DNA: TGTGCCAGTAGTGCGGACAGGGGGTCCTATAATTCACCCCTCCACTTT.